This T cell receptor (beta chain) was observed in a study of early T cells in non-severe SARS-CoV-2 infection. The sample holds a few counts of this clonotype. TCRdb reanalysed the 5' RACE reads using MiXCR and keeps one entry per CDR3 protein. The table includes 56,000 or so distinct CDR3 sequences, about 11% detected once. The clonotype comes from an adult who was a healthcare worker with PCR-confirmed SARS-CoV-2 infection or an uninfected control (not recorded which). Sequencing used whole blood.

CDR3 DNA: TGTGCCAGCAGGAGACAGGTGAACACTGAAGCTTTCTTT. Translation gives CASRRQVNTEAFF. The gene calls are TRBV11-2 and TRBJ1-1, with a weak D call TRBD1 (6 bases). Between the trimmed V and J ends, which lost 6 bases and 0 bases, there was a span of 8 bases. This CDR3 has 13 amino acids. The germline gives CDR1 SGHAT, CDR2 FQNNGV.